Listed here are 13 T cell receptor beta chains from one sample, sequenced in a study of cytomegalovirus exposure and HLA in healthy donors. PCR primers comprised 60 Vbeta and 13 Jbeta primers. Libraries were prepared by immunoSEQ multiplex PCR; TCRdb keeps only in-frame clonotypes and omits some of them. The sample lists approximately 150,000 clones; about 82% were seen once. Specimen: PBMCs. Receptors were obtained from a woman aged 25 to 39 in good health and CMV-seropositive.

This clone was observed a single time. Here the CDR3 reads CASSIGTGTDTQYF. The DNA for the CDR3 is TGTGCCAGTAGTATTGGGACAGGCACAGATACGCAGTATTTT. This chain uses TRBV19 with TRBJ2-3; 7 bases line up with TRBD1. Germline CDR1 and CDR2: LNHDA and SQIVND (reference sequence). The CDR3 is made up of 14 amino acids. The trim removed 3 bases at V and 1 base at J, leaving 1 base unmatched.

Only a few counts were recorded for this clone. This chain joins TRBV2 and TRBJ2-3; TRBD2 agrees at 11 bases. Germline CDR1 SNHLY, CDR2 FYNNEI. CDR3 size: 15 residues. J was trimmed by 2 bases and V by 4 bases; bases with no gene match: 2. CDR3 nucleotide sequence: TGTGCCAGCAGTGGACTAGCGGGGCACACAGATACGCAGTATTTT. Amino acids: CASSGLAGHTDTQYF. Using reference TRBV2 and TRBJ2-3 for the parts outside the CDR3, the full variable domain is EPEVTQTPSHQVTQMGQEVILRCVPISNHLYFYWYRQILGQKVEFLVSFYNNEISEKSEIFDDQFSVERPDGSNFTLKIRSTKLEDSAMYFCASSGLAGHTDTQYFGPGTRLTVL.

The genes are TRBV7-3 and TRBJ2-7; D not resolved. Germline V gene sequence: CDR1 SGHTA, CDR2 FQGTGA. The CDR3 sequence is 13 residues long. V lost 5 bases and J lost 7, with 15 bases in between. The DNA for the CDR3 is TGTGCCAGCAGCCTCGGAGAAATGGAGGAGCAGTACTTC. As protein: CASSLGEMEEQYF. The complete variable domain, with remaining parts taken from reference TRBV7-3 and TRBJ2-7, reads GAGVSQTPSNKVTEKGKYVELRCDPISGHTALYWYRQSLGQGPEFLIYFQGTGAADDSGLPNDRFFAVRPEGSVSTLKIQRTERGDSAVYLCASSLGEMEEQYFGPGTRLTVT.

This clone was observed a single time. The chain uses TRBV18 and TRBJ1-3; 7 bases fit TRBD1. CDR3 length: 18 residues. The germline CDR1 and CDR2 sequences are KGHSH and LQKENI. The V segment lost 1 base and the J segment 0 bases; nucleotides outside the gene matches: 9. CDR3 coding DNA: TGTGCCAGCTCACCACAGGGGGCGCAGTGGGACTCTGGAAACACCATATATTTT. Translating gives CASSPQGAQWDSGNTIYF.

The gene calls are TRBV6-5 and TRBJ2-7; weak D call: TRBD1 (5 bases). The CDR3 consists of 15 residues. Germline V gives CDR1 MNHEY, CDR2 SVGAGI. Between the trimmed V and J ends, which lost 2 bases and 3 bases, there was a span of 14 bases. The CDR3 coding sequence is TGTGCCAGCAGTTACGCCCCGTGGGGCGTCTACGAGCAGTACTTC. Amino acids: CASSYAPWGVYEQYF.

V usage is TRBV28 and J usage is TRBJ1-3; D is perhaps TRBD1 (5 bases). The V gene's germline CDR1 is MDHEN and CDR2 SYDVKM. V was clipped by 1 base and J by 2 bases, with 12 bases between them. The CDR3 is made up of 16 amino acids. The CDR3 loop is CASSLSTRQPGNTIYF. The CDR3 bases are TGTGCCAGCAGTTTATCCACCCGACAGCCTGGAAACACCATATATTTT.

This chain connects TRBV2 to TRBJ1-1, with D possibly TRBD1 on 6 matching bases. Trimming took 8 bases from V and 4 from J, leaving 26 bases between them. The germline V gene encodes CDR1 SNHLY and CDR2 FYNNEI. The length of the CDR3 is 17 residues. CDR3 bases: TGTGCCAGCGGAGTAACAGGGAGCGAGGTTTGGGCCACTGAAGCTTTCTTT. Translated: CASGVTGSEVWATEAFF.

The CDR3 region has the DNA TGCGCCAGCAGCGGGGGCTCGGGCTATGGCTACACCTTC. It translates to CASSGGSGYGYTF. The chain couples TRBV5-1 to TRBJ1-2; weak D call: TRBD1 (6 bases). Germline V gives CDR1 SGHRS, CDR2 YFSETQ. CDR3 length equals 13 residues. V was cut by 4 bases and J by 4 bases, with 11 bases left in between.

V gene TRBV7-9 combines with J gene TRBJ2-3, with a weak D call TRBD2 (6 bases). V was trimmed by 5 bases and J by 0 bases, leaving 9 bases between them. This CDR3 has 14 residues. In germline, CDR1 is SEHNR, CDR2 FQNEAQ (reference sequence). The CDR3 loop is CASSVGTSTDTQYF. The CDR3 nucleotides read TGTGCCAGCAGCGTCGGGACTAGCACAGATACGCAGTATTTT.

This rearrangement joins TRBV27 to TRBJ1-2; perhaps TRBD1 as D (5 bases). Germline V gene lookup returns CDR1 MNHEY and CDR2 SMNVEV (reference sequence). The CDR3 contains 12 residues. Trimming left V 6 bases short and J 4 bases short, with 9 bases between. CDR3 nucleotide sequence: TGTGCCAGCAGGGATAGGGGCTATGGCTACACCTTC. This translates into CASRDRGYGYTF.

The V gene is TRBV7-2, the J gene TRBJ2-1; 9 positions match TRBD1. With 5 bases clipped from V and 7 bases from J, the junction kept 9 bases outside the gene matches. CDR3 length equals 15 residues. Germline CDR1 and CDR2: SGHTA and FQGNSA. Here the CDR3 reads CASSPDRTGDNEQFF. In DNA form, the CDR3 reads TGTGCCAGCAGCCCTGACCGGACAGGGGATAATGAGCAGTTCTTC.

The sample holds one count of this clone. The chain couples TRBV11-2 to TRBJ2-5; D is ambiguous. Germline lookup yields CDR1 SGHAT and CDR2 FQNNGV. The V end was cut by 5 bases, the J end by 0 bases, with 13 bases between. There are 15 residues in the CDR3. Here the CDR3 DNA reads TGTGCCAGCAGCCTAATATTCCGGGACCAAGAGACCCAGTACTTC. Residues: CASSLIFRDQETQYF.

The V call is TRBV7-2, the J call TRBJ1-2; tentatively, D is TRBD1 (6 bases). CDR1 is SGHTA and CDR2 is FQGNSA in the germline V gene. The CDR3 sequence is 13 residues long. V was pared by 4 bases and J by 7 bases, with 13 bases between. The CDR3 DNA is TGTGCCAGCAGCTACGCAGGGGCTGCTGGCTACACCTTC. Translating it yields CASSYAGAAGYTF.